This passage covers 10 T cell receptor beta chains from one sample sequenced in a study of OX40 agonist ivuxolimab in advanced cancers. Here immunoSEQ multiplex PCR was the method, and the copy in TCRdb shows in-frame clones only, minus some. The repertoire includes 70,000 or so clones, around 85% of them detected once, and about 4% sits in the top ten. Material: CD4+ or CD8+ T cells sorted from blood, obtained in a trial of the OX40 agonist ivuxolimab. The receptors shown here come from an adult with an advanced solid tumor such as melanoma, head and neck, liver or kidney cancer.

The chain recombines TRBV7-2 with TRBJ2-6; D uncertain. The CDR3 loop spans 17 amino acids. V dropped 3 bases and J dropped 0 bases, with 12 bases sitting between them. Germline CDR1 is SGHTA and CDR2 is FQGNSA. CDR3 protein: CASSLTPPSSGANVLTF. As DNA, the CDR3 is TGTGCCAGCAGCTTGACACCGCCGAGCTCTGGGGCCAACGTCCTGACTTTC.

The V and J genes are TRBV7-2 and TRBJ2-5, with D tentatively TRBD1 or TRBD2 (5 bases each). The CDR3 contains 14 residues. V was pared by 7 bases and J by 1 base, with 13 bases between. Germline assignment: CDR1 SGHTA and CDR2 FQGNSA. CDR3 DNA sequence: TGTGCCAGCACCTTCTTTGGGGGCCAAGAGACCCAGTACTTC. Encoded protein: CASTFFGGQETQYF.

This clone has only one observation. The V call is TRBV5-1, the J call TRBJ2-5; 8 nucleotides agree with TRBD1. With 2 bases clipped from V and 5 bases from J, the junction kept 2 bases outside the gene matches. The CDR3 extends over 13 amino acids. From germline, CDR1 is SGHRS and CDR2 YFSETQ. The CDR3 sequence is CASSFGQGETQYF. The DNA for the CDR3 is TGCGCCAGCAGCTTTGGACAGGGTGAGACCCAGTACTTC.

The J gene is TRBJ1-1, the V gene TRBV7-2; D perhaps matches TRBD1 (6 bases). The CDR3 length is 13 residues. V was clipped by 1 base and J by 12 bases, with 15 bases between them. Germline V CDR1 and CDR2: SGHTA, FQGNSA. The CDR3 reads CASSLVGGDMPFF. CDR3 nucleotides: TGTGCCAGCAGCTTAGTGGGGGGCGACATGCCTTTCTTT.

J is TRBJ2-2 and V is TRBV2; no definite D call. The CDR3 spans 12 residues. Germline V CDR1 and CDR2: SNHLY, FYNNEI. Trimming pared 6 bases from V and 5 bases from J, leaving 7 bases between. The CDR3 nucleotides are TGTGCCAGCAGAAAGGATACCGGGGAGCTGTTTTTT. This translates into CASRKDTGELFF.

V and J are TRBV18 and TRBJ1-1; 7 bases fit TRBD1. This CDR3 contains 17 residues. Germline lookup yields CDR1 KGHSH and CDR2 LQKENI. The junction had 13 bases not matched to a gene; V was cut back by 2 bases and J by 4 bases. The CDR3 region is CASSPFPPGTAATEAFF. In nucleotides, the CDR3 is TGTGCCAGCTCACCATTTCCGCCAGGGACAGCGGCCACTGAAGCTTTCTTT.

This chain joins TRBV5-1 and TRBJ2-3; D unclear. This CDR3 is 13 amino acids long. Trimming left V 6 bases short and J 2 bases short, with 10 bases between. Germline CDR1 reads SGHRS; CDR2 reads YFSETQ. The CDR3 DNA follows: TGCGCCAGCAATCGGATTCCCACAGATACGCAGTATTTT. It encodes CASNRIPTDTQYF. The variable domain in full, completed from reference TRBV5-1 and TRBJ2-3, reads KAGVTQTPRYLIKTRGQQVTLSCSPISGHRSVSWYQQTPGQGLQFLFEYFSETQRNKGNFPGRFSGRQFSNSRSEMNVSTLELGDSALYLCASNRIPTDTQYFGPGTRLTVL.

The chain is built from TRBV11-1 and TRBJ1-1; no firm D call. Trimming pared 5 bases from V and 4 bases from J, leaving 11 bases between. The CDR3 length is 13 residues. Germline V lookup: CDR1 SGHAT, CDR2 FQDESV (reference sequence). The CDR3 spells CASSLRRFTEAFF. In DNA form, the CDR3 reads TGTGCCAGCAGCCTTCGGCGTTTCACTGAAGCTTTCTTT.

This chain uses TRBV19 with TRBJ2-1; 7 bases agree with TRBD1. V lost 8 bases and J lost 4; bases outside the gene matches: 11. Per the germline V gene, CDR1 is LNHDA and CDR2 is SQIVND (reference sequence). The CDR3 length is 15 residues. CDR3 sequence reads: CASGKQGTSYNEQFF. The DNA of the CDR3 is TGTGCCAGTGGAAAACAGGGGACCTCATACAATGAGCAGTTCTTC.

This rearrangement joins TRBV5-4 to TRBJ2-5; the match to TRBD2 covers 8 bases. CDR3 length equals 16 residues. V lost 3 bases, J lost 5 bases, and 12 bases stayed unmatched. Germline CDR1 is SGHNT and CDR2 is YYREEE (reference sequence). Here the CDR3 DNA reads TGTGCCAGCAGCTCCAACTTGGTTCGGGGGGGGGAGACCCAGTACTTC. This translates into CASSSNLVRGGETQYF.